This T cell receptor beta chain originates from a study of OX40 agonist ivuxolimab in advanced cancers. Findings of the study overall: CD4+ T cells averaged fewer expanded clones than CD8+ T cells. What antigens the expanded peripheral T cells recognized was never established.

Comment on this clone: Its antigen is as yet unknown.

Germline V gene lookup returns CDR1 SQVTM and CDR2 ANQGSEA. Trimming cost V 3 bases and J 4 bases, with 5 bases left between them. The CDR3 has 11 residues. The repertoire was sequenced with immunoSEQ multiplex PCR; TCRdb's copy has only in-frame clones and lacks some. The repertoire consists of approximately 39,000 clones, with 88% occurring once and the leading ten covering 9.5% to 15%. The origin of this receptor is an adult with an advanced solid tumor such as melanoma, head and neck, liver or kidney cancer. The rearrangement uses TRBV29-1 and TRBJ2-3; a possible D gene is TRBD2 (5 bases). The sequencing used CD4+ or CD8+ T cells sorted from blood, collected in a trial of the OX40 agonist ivuxolimab. CDR3 bases: TGCAGCGTTGAGGAGGCAGATACGCAGTATTTT. Its translation is CSVEEADTQYF.